This T cell receptor beta chain was obtained from a study of blood T cell repertoires in COVID-19. About the research overall: Samples taken during acute and convalescent COVID-19 were collected in the United States, Italy and Spain. Sources were T cells, B-cell-depleted T cells, or PBMCs; the material itself was cDNA or gDNA.

TCRdb's copy holds only in-frame clones and misses some; the assay was immunoSEQ multiplex PCR. The data hold more than 95,000 clones, with just under 80% observed a single time. Trimming pared 7 bases from V and 1 base from J, leaving 13 bases between. This CDR3 spans 14 amino acids. Germline loops: CDR1 LNHDA, CDR2 SQIVND (reference sequence). The chain is built from TRBV19 and TRBJ2-5; weak D call: TRBD2 (6 bases). The sample was peripheral blood. This TCR came from a human donor in a cohort sampled during active COVID-19. The CDR3 loop reads CASTQSSAQETQYF. CDR3 bases: TGTGCCAGTACCCAATCTAGCGCCCAAGAGACCCAGTACTTC.